One sample yielded the 8 T cell receptor beta chains listed below, sequenced in a study of blood T cell repertoires in COVID-19. The repertoire was sequenced with immunoSEQ multiplex PCR; TCRdb's copy has only in-frame clones and lacks some. The table lists about 96,000 clones, approximately 84% of them singletons, with approximately 15% in the top ten. Sequencing used peripheral blood. These TCRs come from an older woman with acute or convalescent COVID-19.

This clone was observed a single time. The chain links TRBV24-1 to TRBJ2-3; 8 bases line up with TRBD2. The CDR3 extends over 13 amino acids. The V and J ends lost 7 bases and 6 bases, in that order; junction bases with no gene match: 5. Germline assignment: CDR1 KGHDR and CDR2 SFDVKD. Here the CDR3 reads CATRETSVDTQYF. The DNA for the CDR3 is TGTGCCACCAGAGAGACTAGCGTGGATACGCAGTATTTT.

The V and J genes are TRBV14 and TRBJ1-6, with 8 bases lining up with TRBD1. This CDR3 is built from 14 residues. In germline, CDR1 is SGHDN, CDR2 FVKESK. The V and J ends lost 1 base and 9 bases, in that order; junction bases with no gene match: 2. In DNA, the CDR3 is TGTGCCAGCAGCCAAGGGACAGGGAGTTCACCCCTCCACTTT. Amino acids: CASSQGTGSSPLHF.

The chain uses TRBV4-1 and TRBJ1-4; no reliable D call. CDR1 is MGHRA and CDR2 is YSYEKL in the germline V gene. V lost 7 bases, J lost 6 bases, and 15 bases lay in between. This CDR3 is built from 14 residues. CDR3 residues: CASTTVNLDEKLFF. The CDR3 region has the DNA TGCGCCAGCACCACAGTAAATTTGGATGAAAAACTGTTTTTT.

J is TRBJ2-7 and V is TRBV7-3; 9 bases line up with TRBD1. Germline CDR1 and CDR2: SGHTA and FQGTGA. J lost 7 bases, V lost 2 bases, and 3 bases had no gene match. The CDR3 extends over 13 amino acids. The CDR3 spells CASSLGTGSEQYF. The CDR3 bases are TGTGCCAGCAGCTTAGGGACAGGGAGTGAGCAGTACTTC.

The V gene is TRBV9, the J gene TRBJ2-6, with D possibly matching TRBD2 (7 bases). Trimming removed 3 bases at V and 0 bases at J, with 31 bases between. Germline CDR1 SGDLS, CDR2 YYNGEE. The CDR3 is 23 amino acids. Written as DNA, the CDR3 is TGTGCCAGCAGCGCCGCATCCCTGAGGGGGGGAATGGATTTCAGCTCTGGGGCCAACGTCCTGACTTTC. Translating it yields CASSAASLRGGMDFSSGANVLTF.

The chain is built from TRBV19 and TRBJ1-2; D gene uncertain. The V and J ends lost 0 bases and 2 bases respectively, with 7 bases between them. The CDR3 totals 14 residues. Looked up from germline, CDR1 is LNHDA and CDR2 is SQIVND (reference sequence). The CDR3 sequence is CASSIEGQNYGYTF. The CDR3 nucleotides are TGTGCCAGTAGTATAGAGGGCCAAAACTATGGCTACACCTTC.

In DNA form, the CDR3 reads TGTGCCAGTAGTATAGTAGGGACAACTGAAGCTTTCTTT. The encoded protein is CASSIVGTTEAFF. The gene calls are TRBV19 and TRBJ1-1; weak D call: TRBD1 (6 bases). With 1 base removed from V and 5 bases from J, the gap between germline ends came to 8 bases. Germline V gene sequence: CDR1 LNHDA, CDR2 SQIVND (reference sequence). The CDR3 has 13 amino acids.

The genes are TRBV6-6 and TRBJ1-6; maybe TRBD1 (6 bases). Germline CDR1 MNHNY, CDR2 SVGAGI (reference sequence). Deletions cut 10 bases from V and 4 bases from J, with 17 bases between. The CDR3 is made up of 15 amino acids. The CDR3 DNA sequence: TGTGCCACTACGAGGGGACAATCGTATAATTCACCCCTCCACTTT. Its translation: CATTRGQSYNSPLHF.